This T cell receptor beta chain was obtained from a study of blood T cell repertoires in COVID-19. The overall study: From T cells, B-cell-depleted T cells, or PBMCs came the material, which was cDNA or gDNA.

Per germline, CDR1 SGHAT and CDR2 FQNNGV. J gave up 3 bases and V 5 bases, and 10 bases lay outside the gene matches. CDR3 size: 16 residues. Sequenced by immunoSEQ multiplex PCR; TCRdb stores in-frame clones only, minus some. The sample has 300,000 to 350,000 clones; more than 85% are singletons. Sequencing was done on a sample of PBMCs or T cells enriched from blood (not recorded which). V is TRBV11-2 and J is TRBJ1-5; 7 positions agree with TRBD1. The TCR was taken from a woman aged 25-40 years who had been exposed to COVID-19. The chain's CDR3 is CASSGPGTALNQPQHF. Here the CDR3 DNA reads TGTGCCAGCAGCGGCCCCGGGACAGCTCTCAATCAGCCCCAGCATTTT.